The 12 T cell receptor beta chains below all came from one sample that was sequenced in a study of cytomegalovirus exposure and HLA in healthy donors. The PCR was carried out with 60 Vbeta primers and 13 Jbeta primers. Some clones are missing from TCRdb's copy, which holds only in-frame ones; the method was immunoSEQ multiplex PCR. In all, the sample yields 150,000 or so clones. The sequenced material came from PBMCs. All receptors come from a woman aged 60-75 years in good health and CMV-seronegative.

V and J are TRBV5-1 and TRBJ1-2; 10 nucleotides align to TRBD1. This CDR3 has 18 amino acids. Trimming at V came to 4 bases and at J to 4 bases, leaving 16 bases not matched to a gene. Per the germline V gene, CDR1 is SGHRS and CDR2 is YFSETQ. The CDR3 DNA reads as TGCGCCAGCAGCGATCCAATTGGGAGGGACAGGGGTAGCTATGGCTACACCTTC. Residues: CASSDPIGRDRGSYGYTF. The variable domain in full, completed from reference TRBV5-1 and TRBJ1-2, reads KAGVTQTPRYLIKTRGQQVTLSCSPISGHRSVSWYQQTPGQGLQFLFEYFSETQRNKGNFPGRFSGRQFSNSRSEMNVSTLELGDSALYLCASSDPIGRDRGSYGYTFGSGTRLTVV.

The CDR3 loop reads CASSMSRGNYETEAFF. In DNA, the CDR3 is TGTGCCAGTAGTATGAGTAGGGGGAACTATGAAACTGAAGCTTTCTTT. The V gene is TRBV19, the J gene TRBJ1-1, with D possibly being TRBD1 (6 bases). V was clipped by 3 bases and J by 5 bases, with 19 bases between them. Germline loops: CDR1 LNHDA, CDR2 SQIVND (reference sequence). The CDR3 length is 16 residues.

J is TRBJ2-3 and V is TRBV19; 9 bases are a match to TRBD1. This CDR3 has 18 residues. After removal of 5 bases from V and 3 bases from J, the junction contained 15 bases not matched to a gene. The germline V gene encodes CDR1 LNHDA and CDR2 SQIVND (reference sequence). In DNA form, the CDR3 reads TGTGCCAGTAGTTTACAATCCCACAGGGGGCGCCGGACAGATACGCAGTATTTT. It encodes CASSLQSHRGRRTDTQYF.

The chain has TRBV6-6 and TRBJ2-7; unclear D gene. CDR3 length: 11 amino acids. Germline loops: CDR1 MNHNY, CDR2 SVGAGI (reference sequence). V was cut by 5 bases and J by 3 bases, with 5 bases left in between. CDR3 sequence (DNA): TGTGCCAGCAGTCAGATCTACGAGCAGTACTTC. Protein product: CASSQIYEQYF.

The chain employs TRBV7-9 and TRBJ2-1, with TRBD1 identical over 10 bases. Germline V gene data show CDR1 as SEHNR and CDR2 as FQNEAQ (reference sequence). The CDR3 sequence is 14 residues long. Trimming removed 5 bases from V and 7 bases from J; junction bases left unmatched: 5. CDR3 DNA: TGTGCCAGCAGCAGGACAGGGGGAGGGAATGAGCAGTTCTTC. This sequence encodes CASSRTGGGNEQFF. The full variable domain, with the rest looked up from reference TRBV7-9 and TRBJ2-1, is DTGVSQNPRHKITKRGQNVTFRCDPISEHNRLYWYRQTLGQGPEFLTYFQNEAQLEKSRLLSDRFSAERPKGSFSTLEIQRTEQGDSAMYLCASSRTGGGNEQFFGPGTRLTVL.

The chain carries TRBV4-3 and TRBJ2-2, with D hard to call. CDR1 LGHNA and CDR2 YSLEER come from the germline V gene. With 4 bases removed from V and 3 bases from J, the gap between germline ends came to 21 bases. The CDR3 runs to 18 residues. CDR3 nucleotide sequence: TGCGCCAGCAGCCCCAAAAAGGTCGCGGCCGAGGACACCGGGGAGCTGTTTTTT. This encodes CASSPKKVAAEDTGELFF.

The chain combines TRBV7-2 with TRBJ1-6, with a tentative D call TRBD1 (5 bases). The V and J ends lost 3 bases and 6 bases respectively, with 9 bases between them. Germline V gene data show CDR1 as SGHTA and CDR2 as FQGNSA. The CDR3 consists of 14 residues. The CDR3, as DNA: TGTGCCAGCAGCTTGGCGGGACCTAATTCACCCCTCCACTTT. This encodes CASSLAGPNSPLHF.

The chain uses TRBV4-2 and TRBJ1-2; possible D gene TRBD1, 6 bases. Trimming shortened V by 3 bases and J by 8 bases, and 16 bases separated the two germline ends. The CDR3 is 14 amino acids. Germline V gene sequence: CDR1 LGHNA, CDR2 YNFKEQ. CDR3 protein: CASSHPDREEGYTF. The DNA of the CDR3 is TGTGCCAGCAGCCACCCGGACAGAGAAGAAGGCTACACCTTC.

The chain carries TRBV6-5 and TRBJ1-5; D might be TRBD1 (5 bases). Germline CDR1 and CDR2: MNHEY and SVGAGI. Trimming pared 2 bases from V and 2 bases from J, leaving 10 bases between. This CDR3 contains 15 residues. For the CDR3, the DNA is TGTGCCAGCAGTTACAGGGAAGGGGGCAATCAGCCCCAGCATTTT. This gives the protein CASSYREGGNQPQHF.

V and J are TRBV18 and TRBJ1-1; D uncertain. The germline V gene encodes CDR1 KGHSH and CDR2 LQKENI. The CDR3 consists of 14 residues. V was cut by 4 bases and J by 0 bases, with 9 bases left in between. This CDR3 reads CASSQTAMNTEAFF. CDR3 bases: TGTGCCAGCTCACAGACTGCTATGAACACTGAAGCTTTCTTT.

The chain joins TRBV4-1 to TRBJ1-4; the match to TRBD1 covers 8 bases. The CDR3 covers 16 residues. Trimming removed 1 base from V and 2 bases from J; junction bases left unmatched: 3. Per germline, CDR1 MGHRA and CDR2 YSYEKL. CDR3 nucleotides: TGCGCCAGCAGCCAAGTACAGGGGGGGACTAATGAAAAACTGTTTTTT. It specifies CASSQVQGGTNEKLFF.

This chain links TRBV14 with TRBJ1-4, with D uncertain. Germline loops: CDR1 SGHDN, CDR2 FVKESK. This CDR3 region has 13 residues. V lost 5 bases to trimming and J lost 3 bases, with 7 bases between them. CDR3 sequence (DNA): TGTGCCAGCAGCGGAGGCCCTAATGAAAAACTGTTTTTT. Its protein product is CASSGGPNEKLFF.